This TCR beta chain was sequenced in a study of blood T cell repertoires in COVID-19. Looked up from germline, CDR1 is SGHVS and CDR2 is FNYEAQ. V gave up 1 base and J gave up 4 bases; unmatched junction bases: 3. This CDR3 has 14 residues. TCRdb's table, derived via immunoSEQ multiplex PCR, lists solely in-frame clones and lacks some. The data contain about 180,000 clones, roughly 87% of them singletons. Sequencing was done on a sample of peripheral blood. J is TRBJ1-2 and V is TRBV7-6; 7 bases fit TRBD1. The sequence was collected from a man between 18 and 29 years old who had recovered from COVID-19. The DNA of the CDR3 is TGTGCCAGCAGCTTAGGGGGGACAGCCTATGGCTACACCTTC. Its protein product is CASSLGGTAYGYTF. Combining the CDR3 with reference TRBV7-6 and TRBJ1-2 gives the whole variable domain GAGVSQSPRYKVTKRGQDVALRCDPISGHVSLYWYRQALGQGPEFLTYFNYEAQQDKSGLPNDRFSAERPEGSISTLTIQRTEQRDSAMYRCASSLGGTAYGYTFGSGTRLTVV.